This paragraph reports one T cell receptor beta chain. Its specificity is unknown. Germline assignment: CDR1 SGDLS and CDR2 YYNGEE. The CDR3 spans 17 residues. The V gene end was trimmed by 0 bases and the J gene end by 3 bases; junction bases not matched to a gene: 3. Here immunoSEQ multiplex PCR was the method, and the copy in TCRdb shows in-frame clones only, minus some. The data contain approximately 150,000 clones, just over 85% of them singletons. The sample is drawn from a study of T cell responses to AZD1222 COVID-19 vaccine. Study findings and constraints: Every sample of the repertoires postdated the peak T cell response. Increased Spike-specific TCR breadth and depth were observed after two AZD1222 doses. Among spike-specific TCRs, nearly half reportedly target unmutated variant regions. Clonal diversity was possibly underestimated; the donors were predominantly white British and more often female.

This TCR derives from an adult who received the AZD1222 COVID-19 vaccine. This sequence joins TRBV9 and TRBJ2-2; 12 bases map to TRBD1. This material consisted of peripheral blood, taken 28 days after the second AZD1222 dose. CDR3 sequence reads: CASSVVGDRGHTGELFF. The CDR3 DNA is TGTGCCAGCAGCGTAGTAGGGGACAGGGGGCACACCGGGGAGCTGTTTTTT.